These 2 T cell receptor beta chains came from one sample sequenced in a study of technical replicates of blood from a few donors (dated 2017 in TCRdb). The library was prepared using the immunoSEQ multiplex PCR assay. The table comes from immuneACCESS by way of TCRdb, which keeps in-frame sequences with V and J called. Part of the clones is missing from these tables; in studies checked, under half for an unresolved V gene and the rest for unknown reasons. In this sample the table shows 80,000 to 85,000 clones, about 88% of which occur a single time. The ten largest clones represent under 0.5% of the sample. Sequencing was done on a sample of T cells isolated from PBMCs. The origin of the receptors is a human donor in good health.

V is TRBV28 and J is TRBJ2-7, with TRBD1 matching 9 bases. V lost 2 bases, J lost 4 bases, and 0 bases stayed unmatched. CDR3 size: 13 residues. CDR1 and CDR2 (germline): MDHEN, SYDVKM. The CDR3 coding sequence is TGTGCCAGCAGTTTAGACAGGGGGTACGAGCAGTACTTC. This codes for CASSLDRGYEQYF.

V is TRBV19 and J is TRBJ1-3; weak D call: TRBD1 (5 bases). V was trimmed by 3 bases and J by 4 bases, leaving 10 bases between them. In germline, CDR1 is LNHDA, CDR2 SQIVND (reference sequence). This CDR3 has 14 residues. DNA of the CDR3: TGTGCCAGTAGTATTCAGGGTGTGGGAAACACCATATATTTT. This encodes CASSIQGVGNTIYF.